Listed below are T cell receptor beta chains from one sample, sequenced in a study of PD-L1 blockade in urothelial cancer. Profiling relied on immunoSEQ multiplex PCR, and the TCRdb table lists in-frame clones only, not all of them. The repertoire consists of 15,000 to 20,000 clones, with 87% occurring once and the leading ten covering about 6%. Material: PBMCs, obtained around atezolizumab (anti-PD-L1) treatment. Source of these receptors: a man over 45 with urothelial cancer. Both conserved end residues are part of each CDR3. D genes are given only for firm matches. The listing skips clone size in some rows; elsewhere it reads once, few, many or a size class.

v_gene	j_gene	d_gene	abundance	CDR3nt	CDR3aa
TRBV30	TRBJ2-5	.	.	TGTGCCTGGAGTGTATTTACGGGGGATCTTGGGTACTTC	CAWSVFTGDLGYF
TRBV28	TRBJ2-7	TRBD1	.	TGTGCCAGCCCGCCAGATATAGGACAGGGCCCCTACGAGCAGTACTTC	CASPPDIGQGPYEQYF
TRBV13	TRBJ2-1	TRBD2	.	TGTGCCAGCAGCTTAGCGGGACTAGCGGGGGGGTCCTACAATGAGCAGTTCTTC	CASSLAGLAGGSYNEQFF
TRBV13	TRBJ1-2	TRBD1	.	TGTGCCAGCAGCTTAAACGGACAGGGTAAGGGATATGGCTACACCTTC	CASSLNGQGKGYGYTF
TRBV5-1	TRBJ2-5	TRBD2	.	TGCGCCAGCAGCTTAGCGGGAGGAGAGACCCAGTACTTC	CASSLAGGETQYF
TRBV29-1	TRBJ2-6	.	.	TGCAGCGTGCAGACAGGAACCGGGGCCAACGTCCTGACTTTC	CSVQTGTGANVLTF
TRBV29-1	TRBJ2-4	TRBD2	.	TGCAGCGTTGAGGGGGGGGGCATTCAGTACTTC	CSVEGGGIQYF
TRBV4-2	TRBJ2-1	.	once	TGTGCCAGCAGCCAAGTTAGAGGTCCGTCTGGCTACAATGAGCAGTTCTTC	CASSQVRGPSGYNEQFF
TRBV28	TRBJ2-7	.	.	TGTGCCAGCAGTTCTCAACGGACACCCTCCTACGAGCAGTACTTC	CASSSQRTPSYEQYF
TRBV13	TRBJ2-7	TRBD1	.	TGTGCCAGCGGAAGAAGGACAGGGAGCTCCTACGAGCAGTACTTC	CASGRRTGSSYEQYF
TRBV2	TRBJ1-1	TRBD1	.	TGTGCCAGCAGGGATACAGGGGGCCGGGGGACTGAAGCTTTCTTT	CASRDTGGRGTEAFF
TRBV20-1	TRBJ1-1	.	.	TGCAGTGCTAGACAGACAGAAAAAGCTTTCTTT	CSARQTEKAFF
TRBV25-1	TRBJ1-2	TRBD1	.	TGTGCCAGCAGTGTACCGGGACAGGGGTACGGCTACACCTTC	CASSVPGQGYGYTF
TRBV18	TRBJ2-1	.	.	TGTGCCAGCTCACCCCTAGCCCTCCACAATGAGCAGTTCTTC	CASSPLALHNEQFF
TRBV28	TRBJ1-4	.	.	TGTGCCAGCAGTTTCTCAGGAAACAATGAAAAACTGTTTTTT	CASSFSGNNEKLFF
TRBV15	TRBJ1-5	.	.	TGTGCCACGGGAGGGGGCAATCAGCCCCAGCATTTT	CATGGGNQPQHF
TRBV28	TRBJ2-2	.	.	TGTGCCAGCAGCCCAACAGGGGGGAGGGCCGGGGAGCTGTTTTTT	CASSPTGGRAGELFF
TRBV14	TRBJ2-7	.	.	TGTGCCAGCAACACTGGAGGGTTCGAGCAGTACTTC	CASNTGGFEQYF
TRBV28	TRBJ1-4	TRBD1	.	TGTGCCAGCAGGGGATGGACAGGGTCGGATGAAAAACTGTTTTTT	CASRGWTGSDEKLFF
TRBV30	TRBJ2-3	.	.	TGTGCCTGGAGTATCCGCGGGGCTAGCACAGATACGCAGTATTTT	CAWSIRGASTDTQYF
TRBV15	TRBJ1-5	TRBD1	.	TGTGCCACCCAAAAGGGGGACAGGGGCCATTATAGCAATCAGCCCCAGCATTTT	CATQKGDRGHYSNQPQHF
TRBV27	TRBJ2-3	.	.	TGTGCCAGCAGTTTCTTCGATCTACTCACAGATACGCAGTATTTT	CASSFFDLLTDTQYF
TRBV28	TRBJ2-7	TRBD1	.	TGTGCCAGCAGTTTTTATTTGGGACAGGGGTCAAGGTACGAGCAGTACTTC	CASSFYLGQGSRYEQYF
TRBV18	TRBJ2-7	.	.	TGTGCCAGCTCACCCCGACAGTTGTTGGGCTACGAGCAGTACTTC	CASSPRQLLGYEQYF
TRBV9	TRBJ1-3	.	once	TGTGCCAGCAGCGCAGGACTCGGTCGATCTGGAAACACCATATATTTT	CASSAGLGRSGNTIYF
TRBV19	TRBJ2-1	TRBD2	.	TGTGCCACCCGTTTTTGGAGCGGGGCGGACAATGAGCAGTTCTTC	CATRFWSGADNEQFF